The 8 T cell receptor beta chains below all came from one sample that was sequenced in a study of vaccination and CD4 T cells after COVID-19. TCRdb analysed the PCR reads with MiXCR anew, one entry per CDR3 protein. The sample has 15,000 to 20,000 distinct CDR3 sequences; 50% to 75% are singletons. This specimen was CD4+ T cells from blood, taken after SARS-CoV-2 vaccination. These receptors came from a human donor who had recovered from COVID-19.

The chain couples TRBV19 to TRBJ1-6; D unresolved. Per germline, CDR1 LNHDA and CDR2 SQIVND (reference sequence). This CDR3 is 16 amino acids long. Trimming stripped 6 bases from V and 6 bases from J, with 18 bases between. In DNA form, the CDR3 reads TGTGCCAGTAGCTATGATGGGAGTATGGGTAATTCACCCCTCCACTTT. Its protein product is CASSYDGSMGNSPLHF.

The table lists this clonotype with a count of one. The junction and the germline gene differ at one end; a read error may be behind it. This chain uses TRBV7-9 with TRBJ2-7; TRBD1 agrees at 7 bases. Germline V gives CDR1 SEHNR, CDR2 FQNEAQ (reference sequence). The CDR3 is made up of 14 amino acids. CDR3 loop: CASSLSGTAYEQYF. CDR3 nucleotide sequence: TGCGCCAGCAGCTTGTCCGGGACAGCCTACGAGCAGTACTTC.

Only one count was recorded for this clonotype. The rearrangement links TRBV20-1 to TRBJ1-4; perhaps TRBD1 as D (6 bases). Germline CDR1 is DFQATT and CDR2 is SNEGSKA (reference sequence). The ends were cut back, 6 bases at V and 0 bases at J, with 14 bases in the middle. The CDR3 runs 15 residues. CDR3 protein: CSAPLGGTTNEKLFF. The CDR3 DNA sequence: TGCAGTGCGCCCCTCGGGGGCACAACTAATGAAAAACTGTTTTTT.

The V call is TRBV18, the J call TRBJ2-2; 8 bases align to TRBD2. Germline loops: CDR1 KGHSH, CDR2 LQKENI. The CDR3 is 17 amino acids. V lost 4 bases, J lost 0 bases, and 7 bases stayed unmatched. The CDR3 region is CASSRSGIVSNTGELFF. CDR3 in DNA: TGTGCCAGCTCACGTAGCGGGATCGTTTCGAACACCGGGGAGCTGTTTTTT. Filled out from reference TRBV18 and TRBJ2-2, the complete variable domain reads NAGVMQNPRHLVRRRGQEARLRCSPMKGHSHVYWYRQLPEEGLKFMVYLQKENIIDESGMPKERFSAEFPKEGPSILRIQQVVRGDSAAYFCASSRSGIVSNTGELFFGEGSRLTVL.

This clonotype has only a few counts. This chain links TRBV27 with TRBJ2-3; TRBD2 aligns across 7 bases. The V gene's germline CDR1 is MNHEY and CDR2 SMNVEV (reference sequence). Losses at the gene ends were 5 bases for V and 8 bases for J; bases not matched to a gene: 10. The CDR3 runs 14 residues. Here the CDR3 DNA reads TGTGCCAGCAGTAAACTAGCGAGAGAGGGTACGCAGTATTTT. This sequence encodes CASSKLAREGTQYF.

This clonotype was counted between two and nine times. The chain is built from TRBV20-1 and TRBJ2-2; 9 nucleotides agree with TRBD1. CDR1 DFQATT and CDR2 SNEGSKA come from the germline V gene (reference sequence). Trimming at V came to 5 bases and at J to 5 bases, leaving 3 bases not matched to a gene. CDR3 size: 13 residues. The DNA of the CDR3 is TGCAGTGCTCCGGGACAGGGAACCGGGGAGCTGTTTTTT. This translates into CSAPGQGTGELFF.

The V gene is TRBV24-1, the J gene TRBJ2-7, with D possibly TRBD2 on 5 matching bases. V was cut by 3 bases and J by 7 bases, with 12 bases left in between. Germline V gene data show CDR1 as KGHDR and CDR2 as SFDVKD. The CDR3 totals 13 residues. In nucleotides, the CDR3 is TGTGCCACCAGTGATCCCGGGGTTAAGGAGCAGTACTTC. Translating gives CATSDPGVKEQYF.

With regard to this clonotype: A junction boundary mismatches the germline segment, possibly from a read error. This chain uses TRBV28 with TRBJ2-1; either TRBD1 or TRBD2 may supply D (6 bases each). This CDR3 spans 13 amino acids. From germline, CDR1 is MDHEN and CDR2 SYDVKM. CDR3 sequence (DNA): TGTGCCAGCAGTTTAGCGGGACACAATGATCAGTTCTTC. It yields the protein CASSLAGHNDQFF.